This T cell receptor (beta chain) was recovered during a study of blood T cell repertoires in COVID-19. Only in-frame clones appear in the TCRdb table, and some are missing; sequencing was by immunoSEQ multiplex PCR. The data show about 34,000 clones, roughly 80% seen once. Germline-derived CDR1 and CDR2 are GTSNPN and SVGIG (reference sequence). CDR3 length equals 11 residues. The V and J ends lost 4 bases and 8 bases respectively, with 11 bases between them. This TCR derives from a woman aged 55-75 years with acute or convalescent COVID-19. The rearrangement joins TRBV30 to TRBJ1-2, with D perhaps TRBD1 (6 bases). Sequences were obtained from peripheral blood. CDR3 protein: CAWITGKGYTF. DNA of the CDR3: TGTGCCTGGATTACAGGGAAGGGCTACACCTTC.